The sequence of this T cell receptor beta chain was determined in a study of early T cells in non-severe SARS-CoV-2 infection. Study context: Alpha and beta chains were unpaired, from unsorted whole-blood bulk RNA.

There are a few counts of this clonotype. Its antigen remains unknown. MiXCR, applied by TCRdb to the 5' RACE reads, yields one record per CDR3 protein. The sample lists some 96,000 distinct CDR3 sequences; 9.5% to 12% were seen once. General study findings and limits: VDJdb-based annotation leaned toward anti-spike CD8 responses and missed private and CD4 specificities.

Germline loops: CDR1 SEHNR, CDR2 FQNEAQ (reference sequence). The J segment lost 3 bases and the V segment lost 5 bases, leaving 8 bases of the junction unmatched. CDR3 size: 15 residues. The input for sequencing was whole blood, taken at baseline. The chain uses TRBV7-9 and TRBJ2-3, with 7 positions matching TRBD1. The origin of this receptor is an adult who was a healthcare worker with PCR-confirmed SARS-CoV-2 infection or an uninfected control (not recorded which). CDR3 in amino acids: CASSQWEQGTDTQYF. CDR3 nucleotide sequence: TGTGCCAGCAGCCAATGGGAACAGGGGACAGATACGCAGTATTTT.